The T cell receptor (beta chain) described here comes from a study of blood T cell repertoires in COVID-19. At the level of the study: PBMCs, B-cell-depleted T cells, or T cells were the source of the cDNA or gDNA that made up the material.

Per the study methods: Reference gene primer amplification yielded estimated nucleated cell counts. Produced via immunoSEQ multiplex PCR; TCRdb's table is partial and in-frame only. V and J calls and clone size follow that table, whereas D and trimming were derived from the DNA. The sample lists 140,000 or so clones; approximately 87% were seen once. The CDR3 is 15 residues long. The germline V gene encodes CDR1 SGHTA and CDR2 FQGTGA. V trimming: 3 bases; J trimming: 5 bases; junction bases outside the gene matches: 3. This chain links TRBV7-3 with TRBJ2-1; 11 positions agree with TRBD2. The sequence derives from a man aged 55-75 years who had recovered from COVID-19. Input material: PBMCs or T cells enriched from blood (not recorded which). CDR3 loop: CASSFSGRADNEQFF. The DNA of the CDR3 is TGTGCCAGCAGCTTTAGCGGGAGGGCCGACAATGAGCAGTTCTTC.